The rows below give T cell receptor beta chains drawn from one sample of a study of T-cell reconstitution after alpha-beta-depleted transplantation in children. TCRdb reprocessed the PCR reads via MiXCR and lists one record per CDR3 protein. The sample consists of around 960,000 distinct CDR3 sequences, roughly 29% of them appearing once. The material was PBMCs, mostly from graft donor cells, obtained 360 days after TCRalphabeta/CD19-depleted stem cell transplant. The receptors here all came from a boy under two years old who had a stem cell transplant for SCID, so the T cells may come from the graft donor. Each CDR3 is given with its conserved first and last residue. The D gene is left open where the match is weak. Clone size is stated in some rows and not others, as once, few, many or a class when expanded.

d_call | clone_size | j_call | v_call | cdr3_aa | cdr3_nt
TRBD1 | - | TRBJ1-5 | TRBV12-3/TRBV12-4 | CASSSGGQVNQPQHF | TGTGCCAGCAGTTCGGGAGGACAGGTTAATCAGCCCCAGCATTTT
- | few | TRBJ2-1 | TRBV5-1 | CASSFSRANNEQFF | TGCGCCAGCAGCTTTTCTAGGGCTAACAATGAGCAGTTCTTC
- | few | TRBJ2-3 | TRBV10-3 | CAINRVRGTPSTDTQYF | TGTGCCATCAACAGGGTTAGGGGGACACCTAGCACAGATACGCAGTATTTT
- | - | TRBJ1-1 | TRBV7-7 | CASSVFKGAEAFF | TGTGCCAGCAGCGTGTTTAAGGGGGCTGAAGCTTTCTTT
- | - | TRBJ2-5 | TRBV4-3 | CASSRVGFPETQYF | TGCGCCAGCAGCCGGGTAGGGTTCCCAGAGACCCAGTACTTC
TRBD2 | - | TRBJ2-3 | TRBV20-1 | CSARDERGDYSTDTQYF | TGCAGTGCTAGAGATGAGCGGGGGGATTATAGCACAGATACGCAGTATTTT
TRBD2 | - | TRBJ2-6 | TRBV6-1 | CASRPGGTSGANVLTF | TGTGCCAGCAGGCCGGGGGGTACCTCCGGGGCCAACGTCCTGACTTTC
- | - | TRBJ2-1 | TRBV10-3 | CAISTAGSSYNEQFF | TGTGCCATCAGCACAGCGGGCAGCTCCTACAATGAGCAGTTCTTC
- | few | TRBJ1-6 | TRBV20-1 | CSARESRTGNSPLHF | TGCAGTGCTAGAGAATCTAGGACGGGAAATTCACCCCTCCACTTT
- | - | TRBJ2-7 | TRBV10-3 | CAISESGPGYEQYF | TGTGCCATCAGTGAGTCGGGGCCAGGCTACGAGCAGTACTTC
TRBD1 | - | TRBJ1-3 | TRBV28 | CASLQGNTIYF | TGTGCCAGCCTACAGGGGAACACCATATATTTT
- | - | TRBJ2-7 | TRBV5-1 | CASSLRIAGLNEQYF | TGCGCCAGCAGCTTGCGAATTGCAGGGCTCAACGAGCAGTACTTC
TRBD1 | - | TRBJ2-7 | TRBV15 | CATSRRTGHSYEQYF | TGTGCCACCAGCAGGCGGACAGGGCACTCCTACGAGCAGTACTTC
- | few | TRBJ2-7 | TRBV2 | CASTTAVSSYEQYF | TGTGCCAGCACTACGGCGGTAAGCTCCTACGAGCAGTACTTC
- | - | TRBJ2-4 | TRBV20-1 | CSGRAVLAKNIQYF | TGCAGCGGGCGTGCGGTCCTAGCCAAAAACATTCAGTACTTC
TRBD1 | - | TRBJ1-2 | TRBV28 | CASSGTGWTNYGYTF | TGTGCCAGCAGTGGGACAGGGTGGACTAACTATGGCTACACCTTC
TRBD1 | few | TRBJ2-5 | TRBV7-9 | CASSSGQGLNQETQYF | TGTGCCAGCAGCTCCGGACAGGGGCTCAACCAAGAGACCCAGTACTTC
TRBD1 | few | TRBJ2-4 | TRBV5-1 | CASSLASGQGGNIQYF | TGCGCCAGCAGCTTGGCGTCTGGACAGGGGGGAAACATTCAGTACTTC
- | - | TRBJ1-2 | TRBV20-1 | CSAGGGVSGYTF | TGCAGTGCTGGCGGGGGGGTTAGTGGCTACACCTTC
- | - | TRBJ2-1 | TRBV24-1 | CATSDFGRVGVNEQFF | TGTGCCACCAGTGATTTTGGCAGGGTAGGGGTCAATGAGCAGTTCTTC
- | - | TRBJ2-7 | TRBV24-1 | CATSDASGYEQYF | TGTGCCACCAGTGACGCCAGTGGATACGAGCAGTACTTC
TRBD1 | many | TRBJ2-4 | TRBV12-3/TRBV12-4 | CASSLGTGGNIQYF | TGTGCCAGCAGTTTAGGGACAGGCGGCAACATTCAGTACTTC
- | many | TRBJ2-5 | TRBV20-1 | CSARGRLRETQYF | TGCAGTGCTAGAGGACGCCTCAGAGAGACCCAGTACTTC
- | few | TRBJ2-2 | TRBV5-1 | CASSLRGQGRDTGELFF | TGCGCCAGCAGCCTCAGGGGCCAGGGACGGGACACCGGGGAGCTGTTTTTT
- | - | TRBJ1-1 | TRBV19 | CASRTPGGHTTEAFF | TGTGCCAGTAGGACCCCCGGGGGCCATACCACTGAAGCTTTCTTT
- | few | TRBJ2-6 | TRBV12-3/TRBV12-4 | CASSLGRTGANVLTF | TGTGCCAGCAGTTTAGGGAGGACTGGGGCCAACGTCCTGACTTTC
- | few | TRBJ2-5 | TRBV4-1 | CASSPPAGETQYF | TGCGCCAGCAGCCCACCGGCGGGAGAGACCCAGTACTTC
- | - | TRBJ2-7 | TRBV7-9 | CASSLAQVAYEQYF | TGTGCCAGCAGCTTAGCACAGGTGGCCTACGAGCAGTACTTC
- | once | TRBJ2-7 | TRBV29-1 | CSVVSVGQYF | TGCAGCGTTGTTAGCGTTGGGCAGTACTTC
TRBD1 | - | TRBJ2-5 | TRBV12-5 | CASGLVGTGQETQYF | TGTGCTAGTGGTTTGGTAGGGACAGGGCAAGAGACCCAGTACTTC
- | few | TRBJ1-4 | TRBV4-1 | CASSGTTVTNEKLFF | TGCGCCAGCAGCGGGACAACAGTAACTAATGAAAAACTGTTTTTT
TRBD1 | few | TRBJ1-5 | TRBV12-3/TRBV12-4 | CASSWGQGQPQHF | TGTGCCAGCAGCTGGGGACAGGGTCAGCCCCAGCATTTT
- | few | TRBJ2-1 | TRBV7-3 | CASSSPGTYNEQFF | TGTGCCAGCAGCTCCCCCGGGACCTACAATGAGCAGTTCTTC
- | - | TRBJ1-2 | TRBV28 | CASSASINYGYTF | TGTGCCAGCAGTGCCAGCATTAACTATGGCTACACCTTC
- | - | TRBJ1-1 | TRBV6-2/TRBV6-3 | CASSYGFGAGHTEAFF | TGTGCCAGCAGTTACGGTTTTGGTGCAGGCCACACTGAAGCTTTCTTT
- | few | TRBJ1-1 | TRBV20-1 | CSAPQAPNTEAFF | TGCAGTGCTCCCCAGGCCCCGAACACTGAAGCTTTCTTT
- | few | TRBJ1-1 | TRBV20-1 | CSARDSGGYTEAFF | TGCAGTGCTAGAGATTCGGGGGGCTACACTGAAGCTTTCTTT
- | once | TRBJ2-3 | TRBV11-1 | CASSLAGWLTGSTDTQYF | TGTGCCAGCAGCTTAGCGGGGTGGCTAACAGGAAGCACAGATACGCAGTATTTT
TRBD2 | few | TRBJ2-2 | TRBV6-5 | CASSSPGLAGSTGELFF | TGTGCCAGCAGTTCGCCGGGACTAGCGGGATCCACCGGGGAGCTGTTTTTT
- | few | TRBJ2-7 | TRBV7-8 | CASSLAAGKRYEQYF | TGTGCCAGCAGCCTAGCCGCAGGAAAACGTTACGAGCAGTACTTC
- | few | TRBJ2-7 | TRBV11-2 | CASSLIPMGSSEQYF | TGTGCCAGCAGCTTAATACCGATGGGTTCTAGCGAGCAGTACTTC
TRBD1 | once | TRBJ2-1 | TRBV6-1 | CATRRDRDYNEQFF | TGTGCCACCCGCCGGGACAGGGACTACAATGAGCAGTTCTTC
- | - | TRBJ2-1 | TRBV7-6 | CASSLGPVNEQFF | TGTGCCAGCAGCTTAGGACCAGTGAATGAGCAGTTCTTC
- | few | TRBJ1-1 | TRBV7-2 | CASSTRPGPNTEAFF | TGTGCCAGCAGCACTAGACCAGGGCCGAACACTGAAGCTTTCTTT
- | many | TRBJ2-5 | TRBV12-3/TRBV12-4 | CASRTYGADQETQYF | TGTGCCAGCAGGACCTATGGTGCTGACCAAGAGACCCAGTACTTC
- | few | TRBJ2-3 | TRBV5-5 | CASSRRRSSTDTQYF | TGTGCCAGCAGCCGACGAAGGTCTAGCACAGATACGCAGTATTTT
TRBD2 | few | TRBJ2-5 | TRBV2 | CASTGGGTLGETQYF | TGTGCCAGCACGGGGGGAGGCACCCTGGGGGAGACCCAGTACTTC
- | - | TRBJ1-2 | TRBV20-1 | CSALLGPQGTF | TGCAGTGCCCTCCTCGGGCCACAAGGCACCTTC
TRBD1 | few | TRBJ2-1 | TRBV6-2/TRBV6-3 | CASSTRQGPEQFF | TGTGCCAGCAGTACCCGACAGGGACCTGAGCAGTTCTTC
- | few | TRBJ2-1 | TRBV12-5 | CASGLRGTSYNEQFF | TGTGCTAGTGGCCTCCGCGGGACGTCTTACAATGAGCAGTTCTTC
- | - | TRBJ1-1 | TRBV20-1 | CSARAEPITEAFF | TGCAGTGCTAGAGCAGAGCCGATCACTGAAGCTTTCTTT
TRBD2 | few | TRBJ2-5 | TRBV6-2/TRBV6-3 | CASSYARGFETQYF | TGTGCCAGCAGTTACGCGCGGGGGTTTGAGACCCAGTACTTC
- | - | TRBJ1-1 | TRBV21-1 | CASQTGVNTEAFF | TGTGCCAGCCAGACAGGCGTGAACACTGAAGCTTTCTTT
- | few | TRBJ2-1 | TRBV20-1 | CSAAAVSAYNEQFF | TGCAGTGCCGCAGCTGTCTCGGCCTACAATGAGCAGTTCTTC